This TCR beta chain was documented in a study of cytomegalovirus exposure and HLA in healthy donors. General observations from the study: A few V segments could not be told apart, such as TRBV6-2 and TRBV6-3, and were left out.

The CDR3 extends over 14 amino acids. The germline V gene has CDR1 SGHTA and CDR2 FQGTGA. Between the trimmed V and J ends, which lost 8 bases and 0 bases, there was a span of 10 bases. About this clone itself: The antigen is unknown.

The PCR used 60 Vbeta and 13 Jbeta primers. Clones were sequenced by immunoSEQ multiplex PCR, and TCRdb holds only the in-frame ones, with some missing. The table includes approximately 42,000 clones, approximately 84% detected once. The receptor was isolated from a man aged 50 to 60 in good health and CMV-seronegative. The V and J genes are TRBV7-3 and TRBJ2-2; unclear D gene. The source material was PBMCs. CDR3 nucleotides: TGTGCCAGCTCCTCCAGGACGAACACCGGGGAGCTGTTTTTT. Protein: CASSSRTNTGELFF. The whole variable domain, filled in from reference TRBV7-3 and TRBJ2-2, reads GAGVSQTPSNKVTEKGKYVELRCDPISGHTALYWYRQSLGQGPEFLIYFQGTGAADDSGLPNDRFFAVRPEGSVSTLKIQRTERGDSAVYLCASSSRTNTGELFFGEGSRLTVL.